This entry lists 8 T cell receptor beta chains sequenced from one sample in a study of CD8 T cells in Susac syndrome. The authors reverse transcribed roughly 0.5 to 1 ug RNA with random hexamers. TCRdb reprocessed the immunoSEQ multiplex PCR reads with MiXCR, giving one entry per CDR3 protein. The repertoire consists of hundreds of thousands of distinct CDR3 sequences, with approximately 85% occurring once and the leading ten covering roughly 0.22%. Sequences were obtained from CD8+ T cells from PBMCs. These receptors originate from a human donor with multiple sclerosis.

The chain joins TRBV7-9 to TRBJ1-2; a possible D gene is TRBD1 (5 bases). Germline CDR1 SEHNR, CDR2 FQNEAQ (reference sequence). There are 16 residues in the CDR3. V lost 6 bases and J lost 4, with 21 bases in between. CDR3 sequence (DNA): TGTGCCAGCAGTCTAGCGGTCAGCGAGGGGCCCTATGGCTACACCTTC. This encodes CASSLAVSEGPYGYTF.

This chain uses TRBV5-4 with TRBJ2-2; 8 positions match TRBD2. The CDR3 loop spans 16 amino acids. The J segment lost 6 bases and the V segment lost 4 bases, leaving 11 bases of the junction unmatched. Germline V CDR1 and CDR2: SGHNT, YYREEE (reference sequence). DNA for the CDR3: TGTGCCAGCAGCCACGGACTAGCTCTGGGATCCGGGGAGCTGTTTTTT. This translates into CASSHGLALGSGELFF.

The chain has TRBV30 and TRBJ1-3; D is uncertain. In germline, CDR1 is GTSNPN, CDR2 SVGIG (reference sequence). V lost 5 bases to trimming and J lost 3 bases, with 23 bases between them. The CDR3 is 17 residues long. CDR3 residues: CAWAGIAGPQLGNTIYF. CDR3 nucleotide sequence: TGTGCCTGGGCGGGGATAGCTGGGCCCCAACTTGGAAACACCATATATTTT.

In the case of this clonotype: At one boundary the junction diverges from the germline segment, which might be a read error. CDR3 region: CNVGLGGIQYF. The CDR3 bases are TGCAACGTTGGTCTGGGCGGCATTCAGTACTTC. This chain links TRBV29-1 with TRBJ2-4; no definite D call. CDR3 length: 11 residues. The germline V gene encodes CDR1 SQVTM and CDR2 ANQGSEA.

The V and J genes are TRBV28 and TRBJ2-7; TRBD2 matches at 7 bases. With V trimmed by 2 bases and J by 1 base, 11 bases remained unmatched. CDR3 length equals 17 residues. The germline V gene has CDR1 MDHEN and CDR2 SYDVKM. CDR3 bases: TGTGCCAGCAGTTTACCCCGCGGCGGGAGCCTATCCTACGAGCAGTACTTC. Translation: CASSLPRGGSLSYEQYF.

This clonotype was found a few times. V and J are TRBV7-9 and TRBJ2-1, with D possibly being TRBD1 (7 bases). Germline lookup yields CDR1 SEHNR and CDR2 FQNEAQ (reference sequence). The ends were cut back, 3 bases at V and 7 bases at J, with 13 bases in the middle. The CDR3 runs 14 residues. For the CDR3, the DNA is TGTGCCAGCAGCTTCGGGGCAGGGGGGAATGAGCAGTTCTTC. Residues: CASSFGAGGNEQFF.

This rearrangement joins TRBV5-6 to TRBJ2-7; 7 nucleotides line up with TRBD1. From germline, CDR1 is SGHDT and CDR2 YYEEEE. The CDR3 is made up of 14 amino acids. V was clipped by 5 bases and J by 2 bases; unmatched bases: 7. The CDR3 sequence: CASSRGGLTYEQYF. The CDR3, as DNA: TGTGCCAGCAGTCGAGGGGGCTTGACCTACGAGCAGTACTTC.

The rearrangement uses TRBV6-2 or TRBV6-3 and TRBJ2-7, with D possibly matching TRBD2 (6 bases). Germline V CDR1 and CDR2: MNHEY, SVGEGT. The CDR3 runs to 13 residues. Trimming took 6 bases from V and 4 from J, leaving 13 bases between them. The CDR3 sequence: CASSWKEGYEQYF. CDR3 DNA sequence: TGTGCCAGCAGCTGGAAGGAGGGGTACGAGCAGTACTTC.